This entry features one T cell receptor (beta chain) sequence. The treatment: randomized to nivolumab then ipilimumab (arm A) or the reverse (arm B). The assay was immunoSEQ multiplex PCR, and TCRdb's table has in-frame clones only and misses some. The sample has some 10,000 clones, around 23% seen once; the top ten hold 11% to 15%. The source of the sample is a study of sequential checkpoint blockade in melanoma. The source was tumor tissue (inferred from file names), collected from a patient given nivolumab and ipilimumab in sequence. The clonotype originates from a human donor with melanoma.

The CDR3 nucleotides are TGTGCCAGCAGCCATGGCCGGGCGGACACAGATACGCAGTATTTT. Protein product: CASSHGRADTDTQYF. The chain carries TRBV14 and TRBJ2-3; D not resolved. Trimming left V 3 bases short and J 2 bases short, with 12 bases between. Germline V gene lookup returns CDR1 SGHDN and CDR2 FVKESK. There are 15 residues in the CDR3.